The 18 T cell receptor beta chains reported below all come from one sample, sequenced in a study of cytomegalovirus exposure and HLA in healthy donors. Primers included in the PCR were 60 Vbeta and 13 Jbeta primers. Here immunoSEQ multiplex PCR was the method, and the copy in TCRdb shows in-frame clones only, minus some. The table includes fewer than 200,000 clones, about 80% detected once. The specimen sequenced was PBMCs. These receptors all come from a woman in her forties or fifties in good health and CMV-seronegative.

The V and J genes are TRBV25-1 and TRBJ1-5; D might be TRBD1 (6 bases). The CDR3 totals 14 residues. Germline V gene lookup returns CDR1 MGHDK and CDR2 SYGVNS. V lost 2 bases and J 2 bases, leaving 7 bases between the germline ends. CDR3 sequence reads: CASSETGRNQPQHF. The CDR3 DNA sequence: TGTGCCAGCAGTGAAACAGGGCGCAATCAGCCCCAGCATTTT.

The V and J genes are TRBV5-1 and TRBJ2-7; 8 bases are a match to TRBD1. CDR3 length: 15 residues. J gave up 2 bases and V 2 bases, and 6 bases lay outside the gene matches. Germline CDR1 reads SGHRS; CDR2 reads YFSETQ. CDR3 DNA sequence: TGCGCCAGCAGCTTTTCTACAGGGGGAACCTACGAGCAGTACTTC. It yields the protein CASSFSTGGTYEQYF.

The rearrangement joins TRBV28 to TRBJ2-3; 9 bases agree with TRBD2. The V gene's germline CDR1 is MDHEN and CDR2 SYDVKM. The CDR3 contains 12 residues. Trimming took 10 bases from V and 8 from J; bases not matched to a gene: 7. In nucleotides, the CDR3 is TGTGCCACCTTAGCGGGAGTTACTACGCAGTATTTT. Its protein product is CATLAGVTTQYF.

The gene calls are TRBV9 and TRBJ2-1; 8 bases align to TRBD2. With V trimmed by 4 bases and J by 9 bases, 21 bases remained unmatched. Germline-derived CDR1 and CDR2 are SGDLS and YYNGEE. The CDR3 has 18 amino acids. The CDR3 DNA is TGTGCCAGCAGCCCACCAACCTCGGCGGGGGGATACCGTGGTGAGCAGTTCTTC. This encodes CASSPPTSAGGYRGEQFF.

This clone was seen just once. This chain links TRBV28 with TRBJ1-1, with D unresolved. The CDR3 consists of 12 residues. V was pared by 7 bases and J by 6 bases, with 12 bases between. Germline CDR1 reads MDHEN; CDR2 reads SYDVKM. For the CDR3, the DNA is TGTGCCAGCATAGCGACAAGCGCTGAAGCTTTCTTT. Translated: CASIATSAEAFF.

V and J are TRBV5-8 and TRBJ1-5, with TRBD1 matching over 7 bases. Germline V gene lookup returns CDR1 SGHTS and CDR2 YDEGEE. CDR3 size: 14 residues. J was trimmed by 5 bases and V by 0 bases; bases with no gene match: 2. DNA of the CDR3: TGTGCCAGCAGCTTGGACAGGGGACATCAGCCCCAGCATTTT. Translation gives CASSLDRGHQPQHF.

This sequence joins TRBV5-4 and TRBJ2-5, with TRBD2 matching 8 bases. The J segment lost 5 bases and the V segment lost 1 base, leaving 7 bases of the junction unmatched. The V gene's germline CDR1 is SGHNT and CDR2 YYREEE (reference sequence). The CDR3 loop spans 15 amino acids. Written as DNA, the CDR3 is TGTGCCAGCAGCTTGAGTATAGCGGGAAGGGAGACCCAGTACTTC. Translated, it gives CASSLSIAGRETQYF.

V usage is TRBV19 and J usage is TRBJ1-5; TRBD1 is a possible D gene (5 bases). Between the trimmed V and J ends, which lost 3 bases and 1 base, there was a span of 13 bases. The CDR3 runs 16 residues. Germline V CDR1 and CDR2: LNHDA, SQIVND (reference sequence). CDR3 in DNA: TGTGCCAGTAGTATGGTAGCAGGGCAGAGCAATCAGCCCCAGCATTTT. Translating gives CASSMVAGQSNQPQHF.

This chain uses TRBV5-1 with TRBJ1-2; D remains unclear. The CDR3 covers 14 residues. CDR1 is SGHRS and CDR2 is YFSETQ in the germline V gene. V dropped 4 bases and J dropped 7 bases, with 17 bases sitting between them. CDR3 loop: CASSDAWRVGGYTF. The CDR3, as DNA: TGCGCCAGCAGCGACGCTTGGAGGGTTGGTGGCTACACCTTC.

The V call is TRBV15, the J call TRBJ1-3; D call uncertain. Trimming pared 0 bases from V and 2 bases from J, leaving 17 bases between. The CDR3 loop spans 18 amino acids. Germline V gene sequence: CDR1 LNHNV, CDR2 YYDKDF (reference sequence). CDR3 protein: CATSRDLHREIPGNTIYF. CDR3 DNA: TGTGCCACCAGCAGAGATCTTCACCGGGAGATACCTGGAAACACCATATATTTT. Combining the CDR3 with reference TRBV15 and TRBJ1-3 gives the whole variable domain DAMVIQNPRYQVTQFGKPVTLSCSQTLNHNVMYWYQQKSSQAPKLLFHYYDKDFNNEADTPDNFQSRRPNTSFCFLDIRSPGLGDTAMYLCATSRDLHREIPGNTIYFGEGSWLTVV.

J is TRBJ2-7 and V is TRBV6-1, with 7 bases identical to TRBD1. The V gene's germline CDR1 is MNHNS and CDR2 SASEGT. V dropped 9 bases and J dropped 2; count of bases not matched to a gene: 7. The CDR3 is made up of 13 amino acids. CDR3: CASEQGQTYEQYF. CDR3 in DNA: TGTGCCAGTGAACAGGGGCAAACCTACGAGCAGTACTTC.

This chain links TRBV2 with TRBJ1-5; D call uncertain. This CDR3 is built from 18 residues. The ends were cut back, 0 bases at V and 5 bases at J, with 20 bases in the middle. Germline assignment: CDR1 SNHLY and CDR2 FYNNEI. The CDR3 loop reads CASSEALLGGPRDQPQHF. The DNA for the CDR3 is TGTGCCAGCAGTGAAGCGCTTCTTGGCGGGCCCCGCGATCAGCCCCAGCATTTT.

This sequence joins TRBV5-1 and TRBJ1-1; D is possibly TRBD1 (5 bases). CDR1 and CDR2 from the germline V gene are SGHRS and YFSETQ. The V end lost 1 base, the J end lost 4 bases, and 8 bases lay between the germline ends. The CDR3 extends over 13 amino acids. The DNA of the CDR3 is TGCGCCAGCAGCTTGCAGGGAAGCACTGAAGCTTTCTTT. It codes for CASSLQGSTEAFF.

The V gene is TRBV2, the J gene TRBJ1-5; 8 bases match TRBD1. Germline loops: CDR1 SNHLY, CDR2 FYNNEI. CDR3 size: 14 residues. Germline trimming cut 6 bases from V and 3 bases from J; bases unmatched to any gene: 4. In nucleotides, the CDR3 is TGTGCCAGCAGACAGGGGGTGTCCAATCAGCCCCAGCATTTT. It yields the protein CASRQGVSNQPQHF.

This rearrangement joins TRBV15 to TRBJ2-5; 9 bases agree with TRBD2. CDR1 and CDR2 (germline): LNHNV, YYDKDF (reference sequence). Trimming took 0 bases from V and 1 from J; bases not matched to a gene: 3. This CDR3 has 16 amino acids. CDR3 nucleotides: TGTGCCACCAGCAGAGATCCAGCGGGGGGCCAAGAGACCCAGTACTTC. As protein: CATSRDPAGGQETQYF.

The chain joins TRBV27 to TRBJ2-1; 11 bases align to TRBD2. This CDR3 has 14 amino acids. Germline CDR1 is MNHEY and CDR2 is SMNVEV (reference sequence). V lost 6 bases to trimming and J lost 6 bases; unmatched junction nucleotides: 4. This CDR3 reads CASRASGRLNEQFF. The CDR3 nucleotides are TGTGCCAGCAGGGCTAGCGGGAGGCTCAATGAGCAGTTCTTC.

In nucleotides, the CDR3 is TGTGCCAGCAGCTTAACCCCAGGGGTGTATGGAGCTGGCTACACCTTC. Its translation is CASSLTPGVYGAGYTF. V usage is TRBV7-2 and J usage is TRBJ1-2, with TRBD1 as a possible D gene (6 bases). This CDR3 has 16 residues. V shed 2 bases and J shed 7 bases, with 20 bases lying between them. Germline V CDR1 and CDR2: SGHTA, FQGNSA.

V and J are TRBV6-6 and TRBJ1-2; D is unclear. V lost 6 bases, J lost 4 bases, and 9 bases lay in between. The CDR3 covers 12 residues. Looked up from germline, CDR1 is MNHNY and CDR2 is SVGAGI (reference sequence). The CDR3 sequence is CASSEAGYGYTF. The CDR3, as DNA: TGTGCCAGCAGCGAGGCGGGCTATGGCTACACCTTC.